This T cell receptor (beta chain) was found in a study of blood T cell repertoires in COVID-19. Looking at the study overall: Acute and convalescent COVID-19 samples came from the United States, Italy and Spain.

The CDR3 length is 14 residues. Germline-derived CDR1 and CDR2 are MNHEY and SMNVEV (reference sequence). The V end was cut by 6 bases, the J end by 0 bases, with 9 bases between. Profiled with immunoSEQ multiplex PCR; TCRdb holds only in-frame clones, not every one. The data contain approximately 190,000 clones, 85% to 90% of them singletons. The V and J genes are TRBV27 and TRBJ1-3; D unclear. Sequences were obtained from peripheral blood. This clonotype was sampled from a man aged 35 to 55 with active or convalescent COVID-19. The CDR3 DNA sequence: TGTGCCAGCAGGGGAGGGTTCTCTGGAAACACCATATATTTT. This encodes CASRGGFSGNTIYF.